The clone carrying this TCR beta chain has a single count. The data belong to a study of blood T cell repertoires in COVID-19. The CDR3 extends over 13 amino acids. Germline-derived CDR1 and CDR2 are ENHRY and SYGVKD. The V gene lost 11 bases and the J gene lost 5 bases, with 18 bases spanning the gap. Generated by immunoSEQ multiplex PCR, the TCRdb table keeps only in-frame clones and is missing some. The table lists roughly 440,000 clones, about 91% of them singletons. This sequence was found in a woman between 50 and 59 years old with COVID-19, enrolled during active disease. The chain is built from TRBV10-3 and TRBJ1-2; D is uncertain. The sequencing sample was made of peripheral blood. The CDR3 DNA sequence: TGTGCCTCAAGACTGTCTGAAATTTATGGCTACACCTTC. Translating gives CASRLSEIYGYTF.